The present TCR beta chain was sequenced within a study of blood T cell repertoires in COVID-19. Background on the study: Acute-phase and convalescent COVID-19 samples originated in the United States, Italy and Spain. Sample material is recorded as cDNA or gDNA derived from T cells, B-cell-depleted T cells, or PBMCs.

Authors' methods: For nucleated cells, counts were estimated from reference gene primer amplification. TCRdb's copy holds only in-frame clones and misses some; the assay was immunoSEQ multiplex PCR. Clone size and V and J calls were adopted from that table, with D and trimming inferred from the DNA. The sample has tens of thousands of clones; 65% to 90% are singletons. The junction had 13 bases not matched to a gene; V was cut back by 4 bases and J by 8 bases. This CDR3 comprises 18 residues. Germline V gene data show CDR1 as LGHDT and CDR2 as YNNKEL (reference sequence). Specimen: peripheral blood. The rearrangement uses TRBV3-1 (or the pseudogene TRBV3-2) and TRBJ2-3; 15 nucleotides align to TRBD2. This clonotype was sampled from a man older than 75 with active COVID-19. CDR3 sequence reads: CASSRGLAGGPAQGTQYF. The DNA of the CDR3 is TGTGCCAGCAGCCGGGGACTAGCGGGGGGCCCCGCGCAAGGTACGCAGTATTTT.